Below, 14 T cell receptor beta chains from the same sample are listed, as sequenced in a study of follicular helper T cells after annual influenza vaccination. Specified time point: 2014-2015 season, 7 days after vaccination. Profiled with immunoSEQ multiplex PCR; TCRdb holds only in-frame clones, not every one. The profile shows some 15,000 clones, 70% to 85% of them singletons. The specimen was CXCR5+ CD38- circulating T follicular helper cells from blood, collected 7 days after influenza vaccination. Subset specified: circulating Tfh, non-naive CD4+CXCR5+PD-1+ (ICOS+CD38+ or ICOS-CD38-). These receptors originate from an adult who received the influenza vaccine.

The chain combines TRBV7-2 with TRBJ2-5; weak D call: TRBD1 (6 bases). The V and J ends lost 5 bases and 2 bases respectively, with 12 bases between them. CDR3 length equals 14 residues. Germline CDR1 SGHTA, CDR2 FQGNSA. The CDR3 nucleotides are TGTGCCAGCAGCCCCGGGACAAGACAAGAGACCCAGTACTTC. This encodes CASSPGTRQETQYF.

CDR3 amino acids: CASNRTGGIQYF. CDR3 DNA sequence: TGTGCCAGCAATAGGACAGGCGGCATTCAGTACTTC. The V gene is TRBV21-1, the J gene TRBJ2-4; the table names TRBD1, a call not compared with the DNA. TRBV21-1 is reported as a pseudogene. This CDR3 is built from 12 residues.

This chain's CDR3 is CASMKLRDREEKLFF. In DNA, the CDR3 is TGTGCCAGTATGAAACTCCGAGACAGGGAGGAAAAACTGTTTTTT. The V call is TRBV19, the J call TRBJ1-4, with 7 bases identical to TRBD1. The CDR3 runs 15 residues. V shed 7 bases and J 8 bases; nucleotides not matched to a gene: 13. Germline assignment: CDR1 LNHDA and CDR2 SQIVND (reference sequence).

CDR3 sequence: CASSLTAGTGVNYGYTF. DNA for the CDR3: TGTGCCAGCTCACTAACTGCCGGGACAGGGGTTAACTATGGCTACACCTTC. J is TRBJ1-2 and V is TRBV18; 10 bases map to TRBD1. CDR1 is KGHSH and CDR2 is LQKENI in the germline V gene. This CDR3 region has 17 residues. After removal of 4 bases from V and 1 base from J, the junction contained 9 bases not matched to a gene.

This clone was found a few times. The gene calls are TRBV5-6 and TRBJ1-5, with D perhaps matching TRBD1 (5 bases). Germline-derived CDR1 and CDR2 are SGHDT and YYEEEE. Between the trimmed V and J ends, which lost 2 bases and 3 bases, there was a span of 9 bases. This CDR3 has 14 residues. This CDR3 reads CASSLSRANQPQHF. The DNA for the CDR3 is TGTGCCAGCAGCTTAAGCAGGGCCAATCAGCCCCAGCATTTT.

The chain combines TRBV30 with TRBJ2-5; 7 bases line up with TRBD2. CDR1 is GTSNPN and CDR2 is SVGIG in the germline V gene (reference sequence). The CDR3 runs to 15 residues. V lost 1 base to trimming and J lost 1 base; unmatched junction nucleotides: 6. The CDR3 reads CAWSGEGIPQETQYF. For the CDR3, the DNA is TGTGCCTGGAGTGGGGAGGGGATCCCCCAAGAGACCCAGTACTTC.

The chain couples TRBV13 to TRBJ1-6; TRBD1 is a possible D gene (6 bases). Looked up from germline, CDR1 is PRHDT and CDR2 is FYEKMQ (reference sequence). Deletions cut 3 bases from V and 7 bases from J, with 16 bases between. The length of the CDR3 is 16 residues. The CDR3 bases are TGTGCCAGCAGCTTCAGGGGAAGGGCAATAAATTCACCCCTCCACTTT. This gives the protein CASSFRGRAINSPLHF.

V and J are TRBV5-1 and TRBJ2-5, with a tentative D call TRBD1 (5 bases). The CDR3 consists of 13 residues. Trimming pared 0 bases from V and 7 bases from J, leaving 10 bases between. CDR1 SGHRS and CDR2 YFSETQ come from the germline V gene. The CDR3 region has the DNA TGCGCCAGCAGCTTGGAACAGGTTGGGACCCAGTACTTC. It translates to CASSLEQVGTQYF.

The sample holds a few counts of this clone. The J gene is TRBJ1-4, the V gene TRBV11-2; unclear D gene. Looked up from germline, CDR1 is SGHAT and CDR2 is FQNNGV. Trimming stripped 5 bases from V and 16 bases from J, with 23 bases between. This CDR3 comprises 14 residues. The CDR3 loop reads CASSPGWSEQSQFF. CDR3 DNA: TGTGCCAGCAGCCCGGGGTGGAGTGAACAATCGCAGTTTTTT.

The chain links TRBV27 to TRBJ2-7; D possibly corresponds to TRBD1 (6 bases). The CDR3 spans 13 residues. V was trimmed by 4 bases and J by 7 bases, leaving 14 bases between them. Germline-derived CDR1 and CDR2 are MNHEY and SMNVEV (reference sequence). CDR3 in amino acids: CASSSQGRGEQYF. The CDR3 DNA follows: TGTGCCAGCAGTTCTCAGGGGCGTGGAGAGCAGTACTTC.

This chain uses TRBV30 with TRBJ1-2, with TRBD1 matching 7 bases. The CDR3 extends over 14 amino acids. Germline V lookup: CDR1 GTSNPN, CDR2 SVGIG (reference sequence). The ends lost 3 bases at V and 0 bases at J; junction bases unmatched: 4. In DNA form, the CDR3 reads TGTGCCTGGAGGCACGACAGGGCTAACTATGGCTACACCTTC. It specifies CAWRHDRANYGYTF. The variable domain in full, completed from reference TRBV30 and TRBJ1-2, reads SQTIHQWPATLVQPVGSPLSLECTVEGTSNPNLYWYRQAAGRGLQLLFYSVGIGQISSEVPQNLSASRPQDRQFILSSKKLLLSDSGFYLCAWRHDRANYGYTFGSGTRLTVV.

The DNA for the CDR3 is TGTGCCAGCTCACCGGCAGGGCCTAACCTCAATCAGCCCCAGCATTTT. As protein: CASSPAGPNLNQPQHF. The chain uses TRBV18 and TRBJ1-5; D is possibly TRBD1 (5 bases). Trimming took 3 bases from V and 3 from J, leaving 15 bases between them. CDR3 length: 16 residues. Germline CDR1 is KGHSH and CDR2 is LQKENI.

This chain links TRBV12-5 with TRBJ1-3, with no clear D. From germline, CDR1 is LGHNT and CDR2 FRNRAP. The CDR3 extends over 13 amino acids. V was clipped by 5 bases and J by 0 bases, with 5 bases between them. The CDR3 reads CASGEVSGNTIYF. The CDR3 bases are TGTGCTAGTGGTGAGGTCTCTGGAAACACCATATATTTT. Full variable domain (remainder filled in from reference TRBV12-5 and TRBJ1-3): DARVTQTPRHKVTEMGQEVTMRCQPILGHNTVFWYRQTMMQGLELLAYFRNRAPLDDSGMPKDRFSAEMPDATLATLKIQPSEPRDSAVYFCASGEVSGNTIYFGEGSWLTVV.

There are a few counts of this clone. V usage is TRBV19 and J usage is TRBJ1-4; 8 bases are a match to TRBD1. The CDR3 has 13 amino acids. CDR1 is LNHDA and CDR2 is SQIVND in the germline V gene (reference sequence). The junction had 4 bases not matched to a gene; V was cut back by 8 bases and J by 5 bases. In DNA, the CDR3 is TGTGCCAGTCTGGACAGGGCGAATGAAAAACTGTTTTTT. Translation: CASLDRANEKLFF.